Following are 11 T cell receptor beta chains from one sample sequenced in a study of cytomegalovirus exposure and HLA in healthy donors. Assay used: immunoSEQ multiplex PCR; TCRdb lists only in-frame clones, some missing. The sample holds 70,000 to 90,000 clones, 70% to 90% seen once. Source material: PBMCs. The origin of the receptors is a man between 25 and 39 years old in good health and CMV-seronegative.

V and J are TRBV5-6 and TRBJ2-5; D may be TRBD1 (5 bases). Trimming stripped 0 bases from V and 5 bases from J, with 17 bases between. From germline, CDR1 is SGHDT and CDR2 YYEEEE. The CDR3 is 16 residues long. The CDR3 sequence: CASSLGVQGGSETQYF. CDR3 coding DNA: TGTGCCAGCAGCTTGGGGGTCCAGGGTGGCTCGGAGACCCAGTACTTC.

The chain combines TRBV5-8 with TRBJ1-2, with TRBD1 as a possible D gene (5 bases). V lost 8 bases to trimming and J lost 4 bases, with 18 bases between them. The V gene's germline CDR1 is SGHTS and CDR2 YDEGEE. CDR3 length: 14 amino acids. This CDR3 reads CARVTEQAAYGYTF. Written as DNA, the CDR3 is TGTGCCAGAGTAACGGAACAGGCGGCCTATGGCTACACCTTC.

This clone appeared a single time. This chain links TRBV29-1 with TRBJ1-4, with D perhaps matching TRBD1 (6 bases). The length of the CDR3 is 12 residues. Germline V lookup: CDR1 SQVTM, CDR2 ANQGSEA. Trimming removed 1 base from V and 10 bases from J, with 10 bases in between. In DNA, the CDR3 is TGCAGCGTTGAAGTGGGGGCGAGAAAACTGTTTTTT. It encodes CSVEVGARKLFF.

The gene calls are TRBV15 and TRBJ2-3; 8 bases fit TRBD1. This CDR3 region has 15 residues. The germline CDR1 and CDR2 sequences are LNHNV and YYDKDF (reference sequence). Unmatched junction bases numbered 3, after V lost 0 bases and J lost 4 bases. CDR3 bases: TGTGCCACCAGCAGAGATTCAGGGGGCGCAGATACGCAGTATTTT. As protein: CATSRDSGGADTQYF.

The CDR3: CASSQDLRADFGDTQYF. The CDR3 bases are TGCGCCAGCAGCCAAGACTTGAGGGCGGACTTTGGAGATACGCAGTATTTT. The chain uses TRBV4-1 and TRBJ2-3; the D gene is possibly TRBD2 (5 bases). Looked up from germline, CDR1 is MGHRA and CDR2 is YSYEKL. Trimming removed 0 bases at V and 5 bases at J, with 18 bases between. This CDR3 spans 17 amino acids.

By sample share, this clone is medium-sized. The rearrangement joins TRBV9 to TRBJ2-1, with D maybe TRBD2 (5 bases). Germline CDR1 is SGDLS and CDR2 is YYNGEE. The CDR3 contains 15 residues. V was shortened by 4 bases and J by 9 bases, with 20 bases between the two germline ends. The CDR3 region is CASSTSPKLASEQFF. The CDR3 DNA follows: TGTGCCAGCAGCACGAGCCCCAAATTAGCGAGTGAGCAGTTCTTC.

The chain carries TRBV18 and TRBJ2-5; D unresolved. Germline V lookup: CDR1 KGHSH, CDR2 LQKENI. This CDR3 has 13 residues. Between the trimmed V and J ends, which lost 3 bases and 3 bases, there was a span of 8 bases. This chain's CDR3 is CASSPTQKETQYF. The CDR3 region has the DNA TGTGCCAGCTCACCTACACAGAAAGAGACCCAGTACTTC.

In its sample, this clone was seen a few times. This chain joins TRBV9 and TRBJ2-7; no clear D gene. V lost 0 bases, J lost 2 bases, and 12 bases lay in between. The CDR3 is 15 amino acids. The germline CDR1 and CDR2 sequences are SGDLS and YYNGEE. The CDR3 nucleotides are TGTGCCAGCAGCGTAGATCCGGGTACAACCTACGAGCAGTACTTC. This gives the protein CASSVDPGTTYEQYF.

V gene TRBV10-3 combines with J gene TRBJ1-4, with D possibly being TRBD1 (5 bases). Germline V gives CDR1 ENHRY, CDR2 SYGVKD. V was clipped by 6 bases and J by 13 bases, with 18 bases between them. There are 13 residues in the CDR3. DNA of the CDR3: TGTGCCATCAGCCCTCAGGGAGGTGGGGGACTGTTTTTT. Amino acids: CAISPQGGGGLFF.

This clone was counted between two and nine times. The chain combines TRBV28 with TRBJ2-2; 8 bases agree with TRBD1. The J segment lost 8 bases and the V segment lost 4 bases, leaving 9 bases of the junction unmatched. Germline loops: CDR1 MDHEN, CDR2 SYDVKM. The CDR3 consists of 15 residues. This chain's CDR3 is CASSSRNRTGGELFF. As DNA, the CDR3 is TGTGCCAGCAGTTCAAGGAACCGGACAGGGGGGGAGCTGTTTTTT.

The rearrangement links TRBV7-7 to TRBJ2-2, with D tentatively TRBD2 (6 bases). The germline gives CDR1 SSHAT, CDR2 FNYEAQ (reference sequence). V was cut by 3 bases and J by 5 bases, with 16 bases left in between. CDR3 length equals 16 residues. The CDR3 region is CASSLEGSPGTGELFF. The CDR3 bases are TGTGCCAGCAGCTTGGAGGGGAGCCCTGGGACCGGGGAGCTGTTTTTT.